The sequence of this T cell receptor (beta chain) was determined in a study of T cell clonality in common variable immunodeficiency. Broader study findings: T cell subpopulation sequencing would be needed to explain CVID clonality. In common variable immunodeficiency, TCR beta chains reportedly carried fewer deletions and N-nucleotide insertions.

Blood came from CVID subjects not ill and not taking immunomodulatory or immunosuppressive medication. This CDR3 spans 15 amino acids. CDR1 and CDR2 from the germline V gene are LNHDA and SQIVND (reference sequence). V was pared by 7 bases and J by 1 base, with 16 bases between. The repertoire was sequenced with immunoSEQ multiplex PCR; TCRdb's copy has only in-frame clones and lacks some. Listed for the sample are approximately 20,000 clones, none seen a single time. This clone was picked up a small number of times. Its antigen is undetermined. The read halts 3 residues ahead of the CDR3 end, with the missing end drawn from the germline J gene.

This clonotype originated in a human donor with common variable immunodeficiency. The sample comprised peripheral blood mononuclear cells. V is TRBV19 and J is TRBJ1-2; the D gene is possibly TRBD1 (5 bases). CDR3 DNA (partial): TGTGCCAGTACCTCCCGGGACTTACTTAACTATGGC. Its protein is CASTSRDLLNYG. The entire CDR3 protein reads CASTSRDLLNYGYTF. The full variable domain, in which reference TRBV19 and TRBJ1-2 provide the parts outside the CDR3, is DGGITQSPKYLFRKEGQNVTLSCEQNLNHDAMYWYRQDPGQGLRLIYYSQIVNDFQKGDIAEGYSVSREKKESFPLTVTSAQKNPTAFYLCASTSRDLLNYGYTFGSGTRLTVV.